This TCR beta chain was recorded in a study of neurological immune-mediated disorders. About the research overall: Of the multiple sclerosis patients, some 35 in total, roughly 31 were relapsing-remitting and 3 were secondary progressive.

5'RACE with 10-nucleotide random UMIs generated the cDNA. Via MiXCR, TCRdb re-called the 5' RACE reads, giving one row per CDR3 protein. The repertoire includes 80,000 to 85,000 distinct CDR3 sequences, 2% to 3% of them detected once, and about 1.1% sits in the top ten. This clonotype has at least ten counts. What it binds is unknown. Study-wide results and limits: The greatest TCR clonal expansion occurred in HTLV-1-associated myelopathy and the least in multiple sclerosis, which fell below healthy controls.

Sample: PBMCs. This receptor was obtained from a woman in her twenties or thirties with multiple sclerosis.

DNA for the CDR3: TGTGCCAGCGGCCTAGGGGCGGGAACCTACGAGCAGTACTTC. Residues: CASGLGAGTYEQYF. The V call is TRBV25-1, the J call TRBJ2-7; the D gene is possibly TRBD2 (6 bases). The CDR3 is made up of 14 amino acids. From germline, CDR1 is MGHDK and CDR2 SYGVNS. The V and J ends lost 8 bases and 2 bases respectively, with 16 bases between them.